The 21 T cell receptor beta chains below come from one sample, sequenced in a study of CD8+ T cells in alopecia areata. It was cDNA, reverse transcribed from extracted RNA, that served as the sequencing template. Generated by immunoSEQ multiplex PCR, the TCRdb table keeps only in-frame clones and is missing some. This table has about 200,000 clones, more than 30% appearing once. The treatment here: oral pan-JAK inhibitor, 5-10 mg twice daily. This sample comprised CD4+ T cells sorted from blood, obtained between weeks 30 and 35, from a patient treated with tofacitinib. The receptor set was obtained from a human donor with alopecia areata.

The V gene is TRBV15, the J gene TRBJ1-2; possibly TRBD1 for D (6 bases). This CDR3 has 11 residues. Germline V gives CDR1 LNHNV, CDR2 YYDKDF (reference sequence). The ends were cut back, 4 bases at V and 7 bases at J, with 7 bases in the middle. The CDR3 DNA is TGTGCCACCAGCAACAGGGTTGGCTACACCTTC. Amino acids: CATSNRVGYTF.

This clone was seen a handful of times. This chain connects TRBV28 to TRBJ1-4; a weak D match, TRBD1 (6 bases). Looked up from germline, CDR1 is MDHEN and CDR2 is SYDVKM. This CDR3 is 15 amino acids long. The V and J ends lost 5 bases and 8 bases respectively, with 18 bases between them. In nucleotides, the CDR3 is TGTGCCAGCAGTGCCCGAGGGGGGGCCCGAGAAAAACTGTTTTTT. As protein: CASSARGGAREKLFF.

The chain links TRBV30 to TRBJ2-7, with D possibly called TRBD1 or TRBD2 (5 bases each). This CDR3 spans 16 amino acids. The V and J ends lost 0 bases and 0 bases respectively, with 15 bases between them. CDR1 and CDR2 from the germline V gene are GTSNPN and SVGIG (reference sequence). The CDR3: CAWSVRWGNFSYEQYF. The CDR3 DNA sequence: TGTGCCTGGAGTGTACGATGGGGGAACTTCTCCTACGAGCAGTACTTC.

This clone occurred many times. V usage is TRBV6-1 and J usage is TRBJ2-7; D perhaps matches TRBD2 (6 bases). Germline assignment: CDR1 MNHNS and CDR2 SASEGT. Between the trimmed V and J ends, which lost 8 bases and 0 bases, there was a span of 11 bases. The CDR3 extends over 13 amino acids. CDR3 protein: CASVGGSSYEQYF. The CDR3 DNA sequence: TGTGCCAGCGTTGGGGGGAGCTCCTACGAGCAGTACTTC.

The chain is built from TRBV2 and TRBJ2-3; the match to TRBD2 covers 12 bases. Germline CDR1 SNHLY, CDR2 FYNNEI. V was pared by 6 bases and J by 2 bases, with 6 bases of the junction left unmatched. This CDR3 has 16 amino acids. The CDR3 is CASRLGLAGLTDTQYF. The CDR3 DNA reads TGTGCCAGCAGGCTCGGACTAGCGGGGCTCACAGATACGCAGTATTTT.

This clone showed up just a few times. V is TRBV5-4 and J is TRBJ2-5; 12 bases map to TRBD2. V was clipped by 2 bases and J by 5 bases; unmatched bases: 7. CDR1 and CDR2 (germline): SGHNT, YYREEE (reference sequence). The CDR3 spans 16 residues. The CDR3 coding sequence is TGTGCCAGCAGCTTCTCTCAGACTAGCGGGAGTGAGACCCAGTACTTC. Translation gives CASSFSQTSGSETQYF.

As for this clone: A much more abundant neighbour one base away suggests this may be a read error. The chain couples TRBV5-1 to TRBJ2-7, with D unclear. CDR1 and CDR2 (germline): SGHRS, YFSETQ. The germline V and J ends were trimmed by 3 bases and 0 bases, with 1 base remaining between them. The CDR3 totals 11 residues. Written as DNA, the CDR3 is TGCGCCAGCAGCTCCTCCTACGAGCAGTACTTC. It encodes CASSSSYEQYF.

This clone has a handful of counts. The V gene is TRBV4-1, the J gene TRBJ2-3, with D possibly TRBD1 on 6 matching bases. Germline lookup yields CDR1 MGHRA and CDR2 YSYEKL. V was shortened by 5 bases and J by 3 bases, with 18 bases between the two germline ends. The length of the CDR3 is 16 residues. The CDR3 protein is CASSGRFRGATDTQYF. CDR3 nucleotide sequence: TGCGCCAGCAGCGGGCGGTTCAGGGGCGCAACAGATACGCAGTATTTT.

The J gene is TRBJ2-3, the V gene TRBV7-8; the match to TRBD2 covers 7 bases. The CDR3 has 16 amino acids. Trimming at V came to 5 bases and at J to 5 bases, leaving 13 bases not matched to a gene. CDR1 and CDR2 (germline): SGHVS, FQNEAQ. The CDR3 DNA is TGTGCCAGCAGCCTCTGGGTGGGAGGCGGGAGAGATACGCAGTATTTT. As protein: CASSLWVGGGRDTQYF.

The chain employs TRBV7-2 and TRBJ2-5; unclear D gene. Trimming pared 3 bases from V and 0 bases from J, leaving 5 bases between. Germline V CDR1 and CDR2: SGHTA, FQGNSA. This CDR3 spans 13 amino acids. The CDR3 loop is CASSFGHQETQYF. DNA of the CDR3: TGTGCCAGCAGCTTCGGACACCAAGAGACCCAGTACTTC.

This clone appeared once. The chain uses TRBV27 and TRBJ2-7, with 13 nucleotides matching TRBD2. The V segment lost 8 bases and the J segment 8 bases; nucleotides outside the gene matches: 9. CDR1 MNHEY and CDR2 SMNVEV come from the germline V gene (reference sequence). There are 14 residues in the CDR3. The CDR3 protein is CASYGLAGVFKQYF. CDR3 DNA: TGTGCCAGCTACGGACTAGCGGGGGTATTTAAGCAGTACTTC.

V is TRBV5-1 and J is TRBJ2-5; 9 nucleotides align to TRBD1. The length of the CDR3 is 18 residues. Trimming removed 0 bases from V and 2 bases from J; junction bases left unmatched: 11. The germline V gene has CDR1 SGHRS and CDR2 YFSETQ. The CDR3 loop is CASSLGGGQGSSQETQYF. CDR3 bases: TGCGCCAGCAGCTTGGGAGGAGGACAGGGGTCCTCTCAAGAGACCCAGTACTTC.

For the CDR3, the DNA is TGTGCCATCAGTGGGGGACTAGCGGGACACGAGCAGTACTTC. It yields the protein CAISGGLAGHEQYF. The chain joins TRBV10-3 to TRBJ2-7; TRBD2 matches 13 bases. The CDR3 is 14 amino acids. Germline CDR1 reads ENHRY; CDR2 reads SYGVKD. V shed 4 bases, J shed 5 bases, and the junction held 2 bases outside the gene matches.

This sequence joins TRBV5-1 and TRBJ2-5; 11 nucleotides agree with TRBD2. The CDR3 is made up of 17 amino acids. V shed 4 bases, J shed 6 bases, and the junction held 14 bases outside the gene matches. Germline V gene data show CDR1 as SGHRS and CDR2 as YFSETQ. The CDR3 sequence is CASSRHSGRAGRKTQYF. The CDR3 DNA is TGCGCCAGCAGCCGACATAGCGGGAGGGCCGGGAGGAAGACCCAGTACTTC.

The chain employs TRBV29-1 and TRBJ2-1; TRBD1 matches at 7 bases. This CDR3 has 15 residues. V lost 2 bases to trimming and J lost 2 bases; unmatched junction nucleotides: 6. Germline V gene sequence: CDR1 SQVTM, CDR2 ANQGSEA. CDR3 protein: CSVESRQGAYNEQFF. CDR3 bases: TGCAGCGTTGAATCCCGACAGGGAGCCTACAATGAGCAGTTCTTC.

The V gene is TRBV28, the J gene TRBJ2-3; 8 bases map to TRBD1. CDR1 and CDR2 (germline): MDHEN, SYDVKM. V trimming: 5 bases; J trimming: 1 base; junction bases outside the gene matches: 5. The CDR3 has 15 residues. The CDR3 loop reads CASSEETGGTDTQYF. The CDR3 bases are TGTGCCAGCAGTGAGGAGACAGGGGGCACAGATACGCAGTATTTT.

This rearrangement joins TRBV18 to TRBJ1-6; TRBD1 might be the D (6 bases). The CDR3 loop spans 15 amino acids. V was shortened by 5 bases and J by 8 bases, with 16 bases between the two germline ends. CDR1 and CDR2 from the germline V gene are KGHSH and LQKENI. The CDR3 here is CASSSRVAGDSPLHF. CDR3 DNA: TGTGCCAGCTCATCGCGAGTGGCAGGGGATTCACCCCTCCACTTT. Full variable domain (missing parts from reference TRBV18 and TRBJ1-6): NAGVMQNPRHLVRRRGQEARLRCSPMKGHSHVYWYRQLPEEGLKFMVYLQKENIIDESGMPKERFSAEFPKEGPSILRIQQVVRGDSAAYFCASSSRVAGDSPLHFGNGTRLTVT.

V is TRBV5-1 and J is TRBJ1-2; 10 nucleotides align to TRBD1. Per germline, CDR1 SGHRS and CDR2 YFSETQ. This CDR3 comprises 14 residues. Trimming at V came to 5 bases and at J to 4 bases, leaving 5 bases not matched to a gene. As DNA, the CDR3 is TGCGCCAGCAGACCGGGACAGGGGATCTATGGCTACACCTTC. Its translation: CASRPGQGIYGYTF. Combining the CDR3 with reference TRBV5-1 and TRBJ1-2 gives the whole variable domain KAGVTQTPRYLIKTRGQQVTLSCSPISGHRSVSWYQQTPGQGLQFLFEYFSETQRNKGNFPGRFSGRQFSNSRSEMNVSTLELGDSALYLCASRPGQGIYGYTFGSGTRLTVV.

This clone has a handful of counts. The chain combines TRBV6-5 with TRBJ2-7; 8 bases map to TRBD2. Trimming took 6 bases from V and 1 from J; bases not matched to a gene: 2. CDR3 size: 13 residues. CDR1 MNHEY and CDR2 SVGAGI come from the germline V gene. This CDR3 is CASRRGASYEQYF. CDR3 sequence (DNA): TGTGCCAGCAGGCGGGGGGCTTCCTACGAGCAGTACTTC.

V and J are TRBV18 and TRBJ2-7, with D possibly TRBD1 on 6 matching bases. Germline CDR1 and CDR2: KGHSH and LQKENI. The ends were cut back, 0 bases at V and 5 bases at J, with 14 bases in the middle. The CDR3 is 15 amino acids. The CDR3 DNA is TGTGCCAGCTCACCACCGGGTAGGGGGATAAACGAGCAGTACTTC. This sequence encodes CASSPPGRGINEQYF.

This clone was found a few times. The chain couples TRBV15 to TRBJ2-3, with 7 bases lining up with TRBD2. Losses at the gene ends were 3 bases for V and 0 bases for J; bases not matched to a gene: 12. Germline values: CDR1 LNHNV, CDR2 YYDKDF (reference sequence). The CDR3 loop spans 18 amino acids. CDR3 in DNA: TGTGCCACCAGCAGGGACCGAAAGCGGGGATCTAGCACAGATACGCAGTATTTT. This encodes CATSRDRKRGSSTDTQYF. Together with reference TRBV15 and TRBJ2-3, the CDR3 gives the full variable domain: DAMVIQNPRYQVTQFGKPVTLSCSQTLNHNVMYWYQQKSSQAPKLLFHYYDKDFNNEADTPDNFQSRRPNTSFCFLDIRSPGLGDTAMYLCATSRDRKRGSSTDTQYFGPGTRLTVL.